Listed here is a single T cell receptor (beta chain). Antigen: not known. This same CDR3 is encoded by further DNA sequences in the sample. With 60 Vbeta and 13 Jbeta primers, the PCR was carried out. Profiled with immunoSEQ multiplex PCR; TCRdb holds only in-frame clones, not every one. This table has roughly 190,000 clones, 65% to 85% appearing once. Germline CDR1 reads SGHDN; CDR2 reads FVKESK. V lost 4 bases, J lost 8 bases, and 11 bases lay in between. This CDR3 region has 13 residues. This sample was taken from a study of cytomegalovirus exposure and HLA in healthy donors. The study, taken as a whole, reports: Researchers reported in a later analysis that a missense DCLRE1C variant was tied to TCR beta V- and J-gene trimming.

The V call is TRBV14, the J call TRBJ1-4, with D possibly TRBD1 on 5 matching bases. The receptor's source is a man aged 50 or older in good health and CMV-seronegative. The sequencing input was PBMCs. The CDR3 loop is CASSPGHREKLFF. CDR3 nucleotide sequence: TGTGCCAGCAGCCCTGGACATCGGGAAAAACTGTTTTTT.